These 18 T cell receptor beta chains share one sample of origin, sequenced in a study of cytomegalovirus exposure and HLA in healthy donors. The primer mix had 60 Vbeta and 13 Jbeta primers. Using immunoSEQ multiplex PCR, the repertoire was profiled, and TCRdb retains in-frame clones only, with some absent. The sample has 90,000 or so clones; approximately 64% are singletons. Sequencing was carried out using PBMCs. These receptors were collected from a boy aged 5 to 17 in good health and CMV-seropositive.

The chain joins TRBV4-2 to TRBJ2-1, with TRBD2 matching 8 bases. Germline V lookup: CDR1 LGHNA, CDR2 YNFKEQ. The CDR3 runs 18 residues. Germline trimming cut 0 bases from V and 0 bases from J; bases unmatched to any gene: 7. The CDR3 DNA sequence: TGTGCCAGCAGCCAAGATTTTGTGCGGGAGGACTCCTACAATGAGCAGTTCTTC. It is translated as CASSQDFVREDSYNEQFF.

The chain is built from TRBV6-5 and TRBJ1-1; the D gene is possibly TRBD1 (5 bases). The ends were cut back, 8 bases at V and 2 bases at J, with 18 bases in the middle. Germline V CDR1 and CDR2: MNHEY, SVGAGI. The CDR3 extends over 15 amino acids. The CDR3, as DNA: TGTGCCAGCGGGGGGATTGCAAACCGTAACACTGAAGCTTTCTTT. As protein: CASGGIANRNTEAFF.

The V call is TRBV5-6, the J call TRBJ2-2; TRBD1 agrees at 9 bases. This CDR3 has 16 residues. V lost 1 base and J lost 1; bases outside the gene matches: 2. The germline gives CDR1 SGHDT, CDR2 YYEEEE. The CDR3 is CASSLMTGGNTGELFF. CDR3 in DNA: TGTGCCAGCAGCTTGATGACAGGGGGGAACACCGGGGAGCTGTTTTTT.

This clone was detected a few times. In DNA form, the CDR3 reads TGTGCCAGCTCACCATCTGACAGGCCCTCTGGAAACACCATATATTTT. Translating it yields CASSPSDRPSGNTIYF. The chain has TRBV18 and TRBJ1-3; the D gene is possibly TRBD1 (6 bases). There are 16 residues in the CDR3. CDR1 and CDR2 from the germline V gene are KGHSH and LQKENI. V shed 2 bases and J shed 0 bases, with 11 bases lying between them.

The DNA for the CDR3 is TGCGCCAGCAGCCAACTCCGGGGGGGGATGAACACTGAAGCTTTCTTT. Protein: CASSQLRGGMNTEAFF. V gene TRBV4-3 combines with J gene TRBJ1-1; perhaps TRBD1 as D (5 bases). This CDR3 spans 16 amino acids. V shed 2 bases and J shed 0 bases, with 13 bases lying between them. Per the germline V gene, CDR1 is LGHNA and CDR2 is YSLEER.

This chain uses TRBV7-2 with TRBJ1-3; 8 bases are shared with TRBD1. Per the germline V gene, CDR1 is SGHTA and CDR2 is FQGNSA. V trimming: 2 bases; J trimming: 4 bases; junction bases outside the gene matches: 1. The CDR3 is made up of 14 amino acids. The CDR3 region has the DNA TGTGCCAGCAGCTTACGGACAGGGGGAAACACCATATATTTT. Encoded protein: CASSLRTGGNTIYF.

The rearrangement joins TRBV2 to TRBJ1-5; no reliable D call. The length of the CDR3 is 12 residues. Trimming removed 11 bases from V and 6 bases from J, with 14 bases in between. CDR1 and CDR2 from the germline V gene are SNHLY and FYNNEI. In DNA form, the CDR3 reads TGTGCCTCAAGAGGAGATGGTCAGCCCCAGCATTTT. Protein sequence: CASRGDGQPQHF.

The rearrangement links TRBV18 to TRBJ1-1; D remains unclear. V was pared by 0 bases and J by 6 bases, with 17 bases between. This CDR3 contains 16 residues. Germline lookup yields CDR1 KGHSH and CDR2 LQKENI. The CDR3 sequence is CASSPPLRDGVAEAFF. CDR3 nucleotide sequence: TGTGCCAGCTCACCACCTCTTCGGGATGGGGTCGCTGAAGCTTTCTTT.

The rearrangement links TRBV5-4 to TRBJ2-1, with TRBD2 matching over 11 bases. Germline assignment: CDR1 SGHNT and CDR2 YYREEE (reference sequence). This CDR3 is 16 amino acids long. V dropped 5 bases and J dropped 3; count of bases not matched to a gene: 7. The CDR3 DNA is TGTGCCAGCAGTTCCATAGCGGGAGGGTTCTACAATGAGCAGTTCTTC. This translates into CASSSIAGGFYNEQFF. Based on the CDR3 plus reference TRBV5-4 and TRBJ2-1, the full variable domain is ETGVTQSPTHLIKTRGQQVTLRCSSQSGHNTVSWYQQALGQGPQFIFQYYREEENGRGNFPPRFSGLQFPNYSSELNVNALELDDSALYLCASSSIAGGFYNEQFFGPGTRLTVL.

The CDR3, as DNA: TGCGCCAGCAGTCAATTCAAGGGGTGCTATGGCTACACCTTC. Translating it yields CASSQFKGCYGYTF. The chain employs TRBV23-1 and TRBJ1-2; a weak D match, TRBD1 (5 bases). TRBV23-1 is an open reading frame whose function is uncertain. With 1 base removed from V and 4 bases from J, the gap between germline ends came to 10 bases. The CDR3 spans 14 residues.

The chain is built from TRBV15 and TRBJ2-1, with 9 bases aligning to TRBD2. CDR3 length: 18 residues. The trim removed 0 bases at V and 4 bases at J, leaving 10 bases unmatched. Germline CDR1 LNHNV, CDR2 YYDKDF (reference sequence). As DNA, the CDR3 is TGTGCCACCAGCAGAGATCTCCCTAGCGGGACGGTATACAATGAGCAGTTCTTC. Translated, it gives CATSRDLPSGTVYNEQFF.

The chain uses TRBV5-6 and TRBJ2-4; possibly TRBD1 for D (6 bases). V was clipped by 2 bases and J by 2 bases, with 8 bases between them. Germline CDR1 and CDR2: SGHDT and YYEEEE. The CDR3 length is 14 residues. The CDR3 coding sequence is TGTGCCAGCAGCTTACAGGGAACCAAAAACATTCAGTACTTC. Amino acid sequence: CASSLQGTKNIQYF.

The chain carries TRBV5-5 and TRBJ1-5, with unresolved D. The CDR3 contains 16 residues. V was trimmed by 0 bases and J by 2 bases, leaving 12 bases between them. Germline V CDR1 and CDR2: SGHKS, YYEKEE (reference sequence). In DNA form, the CDR3 reads TGTGCCAGCAGCTTGGAGCCAGGTCGTGGCAATCAGCCCCAGCATTTT. Translated, it gives CASSLEPGRGNQPQHF.

The chain recombines TRBV15 with TRBJ2-7; TRBD2 matches at 10 bases. Unmatched junction bases numbered 4, after V lost 5 bases and J lost 0 bases. The CDR3 extends over 15 amino acids. CDR1 and CDR2 from the germline V gene are LNHNV and YYDKDF (reference sequence). In DNA form, the CDR3 reads TGTGCCACCAGCCTAGCGGGGGACGCCTCCTACGAGCAGTACTTC. The encoded protein is CATSLAGDASYEQYF.

This clone was seen more than once but under ten times. The V and J genes are TRBV5-1 and TRBJ2-3; TRBD2 might be the D (6 bases). From germline, CDR1 is SGHRS and CDR2 YFSETQ. The CDR3 runs to 15 residues. V dropped 0 bases and J dropped 2 bases, with 10 bases sitting between them. The CDR3 nucleotides read TGCGCCAGCAGCTTGGGGGGGGTGTACACAGATACGCAGTATTTT. Encoded protein: CASSLGGVYTDTQYF.

The rearrangement uses TRBV7-3 and TRBJ2-1; 8 bases line up with TRBD2. In germline, CDR1 is SGHTA, CDR2 FQGTGA. J lost 14 bases, V lost 6 bases, and 3 bases had no gene match. The CDR3 runs 10 residues. The CDR3 bases are TGTGCCAGCAGAGGACTAGCTGAGTTCTTC. Protein sequence: CASRGLAEFF. The full variable domain, in which reference TRBV7-3 and TRBJ2-1 provide the parts outside the CDR3, is GAGVSQTPSNKVTEKGKYVELRCDPISGHTALYWYRQSLGQGPEFLIYFQGTGAADDSGLPNDRFFAVRPEGSVSTLKIQRTERGDSAVYLCASRGLAEFFGPGTRLTVL.

This chain connects TRBV2 to TRBJ2-1; 8 bases are shared with TRBD1. CDR3 size: 15 residues. CDR1 is SNHLY and CDR2 is FYNNEI in the germline V gene. The V gene end was trimmed by 3 bases and the J gene end by 9 bases; junction bases not matched to a gene: 10. CDR3 region: CASSENQGALGEQFF. DNA for the CDR3: TGTGCCAGCAGTGAGAACCAGGGGGCTTTGGGTGAGCAGTTCTTC.

Remarks on this clone: Germline and junction disagree at one end, which may indicate a read error. The CDR3 bases are TGTTCCAGCAGCCCTTCTCGGGGTGAACTGTTTTTT. Protein sequence: CSSSPSRGELFF. The rearrangement links TRBV7-9 to TRBJ1-4; D remains ambiguous. This CDR3 spans 12 amino acids. CDR1 and CDR2 from the germline V gene are SEHNR and FQNEAQ (reference sequence).